The 9 T cell receptor beta chains presented below share a single source sample, sequenced in a study of identical twins. From the 5' RACE reads, TCRdb called clonotypes with MiXCR, one entry per CDR3 protein. In the table there are about 810,000 distinct CDR3 sequences, around an eighth of which are singletons. These data also formed part of another study, on yellow fever vaccine responses in identical twins.

The sequencing sample was made of PBMCs. These receptor sequences come from a woman under 30 in good health.

This clonotype has just a few counts. The rearrangement uses TRBV6-2 or TRBV6-3 and TRBJ2-5; 9 nucleotides match TRBD1. The V and J ends lost 1 base and 2 bases, in that order; junction bases with no gene match: 14. This CDR3 region has 19 residues. Per the germline V gene, CDR1 is MNHEY and CDR2 is SVGEGT. CDR3 region: CASSYYTGGAMLEQETQYF. The CDR3, as DNA: TGTGCCAGCAGTTACTACACAGGGGGCGCGATGTTAGAACAAGAGACCCAGTACTTC.

The CDR3 nucleotides read TGTGCCATCAGTGAATCAGGGACCACCGGGGAGCTGTTTTTT. This translates into CAISESGTTGELFF. This chain joins TRBV10-3 and TRBJ2-2, with D possibly being TRBD1 or TRBD2 (5 bases each). The V gene lost 3 bases and the J gene lost 4 bases, with 9 bases spanning the gap. Germline V gene data show CDR1 as ENHRY and CDR2 as SYGVKD. This CDR3 is built from 14 residues.

The sample holds a few counts of this clonotype. V is TRBV25-1 and J is TRBJ2-6; D may be TRBD1 or TRBD2 (6 bases each). This CDR3 spans 17 amino acids. The V gene's germline CDR1 is MGHDK and CDR2 SYGVNS. Trimming removed 3 bases from V and 0 bases from J, with 12 bases in between. The CDR3 sequence is CASSEGGPFSGANVLTF. CDR3 DNA: TGTGCCAGCAGTGAGGGGGGCCCCTTCTCTGGGGCCAACGTCCTGACTTTC.

This clonotype was observed at least ten times. CDR3 nucleotides: TGTGCCAGCAGTTTGTTTGCGGGAGGGTACACCGGGGAGCTGTTTTTT. Translated, it gives CASSLFAGGYTGELFF. The chain has TRBV28 and TRBJ2-2; 9 bases line up with TRBD2. Trimming removed 3 bases from V and 3 bases from J; junction bases left unmatched: 5. The CDR3 spans 16 residues. Germline V gene sequence: CDR1 MDHEN, CDR2 SYDVKM.

The genes are TRBV20-1 and TRBJ2-7; TRBD1 aligns across 11 bases. CDR3 length equals 14 residues. The germline CDR1 and CDR2 sequences are DFQATT and SNEGSKA (reference sequence). J lost 5 bases, V lost 5 bases, and 8 bases had no gene match. The CDR3 nucleotides read TGCAGTGCTGTCCCCTGGGACAGGGGGGACGAGCAGTACTTC. Protein: CSAVPWDRGDEQYF.

This clonotype showed up just a few times. This chain's CDR3 is CASSVKARGLAGELFF. The CDR3 DNA follows: TGTGCCAGCAGCGTAAAAGCTAGGGGGTTGGCCGGGGAGCTGTTTTTT. V and J are TRBV9 and TRBJ2-2, with a tentative D call TRBD1 (6 bases). The CDR3 is 16 amino acids. The V and J ends lost 1 base and 6 bases respectively, with 16 bases between them. CDR1 is SGDLS and CDR2 is YYNGEE in the germline V gene.

The V call is TRBV7-2, the J call TRBJ2-1; the D gene is possibly TRBD2 (5 bases). Trimming shortened V by 0 bases and J by 5 bases, and 11 bases separated the two germline ends. Germline loops: CDR1 SGHTA, CDR2 FQGNSA. This CDR3 comprises 15 residues. DNA for the CDR3: TGTGCCAGCAGCTTAGCGTGGAAGGAGGACAATGAGCAGTTCTTC. This encodes CASSLAWKEDNEQFF.

This clonotype was seen a handful of times. The chain couples TRBV7-2 to TRBJ2-5; no definite D call. Germline CDR1 reads SGHTA; CDR2 reads FQGNSA. V was shortened by 1 base and J by 5 bases, with 8 bases between the two germline ends. CDR3 length: 13 residues. CDR3 DNA sequence: TGTGCCAGCAGCTTAGAACTTCGGGAGACCCAGTACTTC. Its translation: CASSLELRETQYF.

This clonotype occurred a few times. The V and J genes are TRBV7-3 and TRBJ2-1; D is unresolved. The CDR3 length is 15 residues. With 4 bases removed from V and 0 bases from J, the gap between germline ends came to 10 bases. CDR1 is SGHTA and CDR2 is FQGTGA in the germline V gene. The CDR3: CASSSSRNSYNEQFF. Here the CDR3 DNA reads TGTGCCAGCAGCTCCTCTCGAAACTCCTACAATGAGCAGTTCTTC.